The entry below describes one T cell receptor beta chain. The sample originates from a study of immune evolution from preneoplasia to lung adenocarcinoma. Repertoires were generated with immunoSEQ multiplex PCR, while TCRdb's copy carries only in-frame clones and drops some. The sample yields approximately 7,200 clones, around three quarters seen once. There are 12 residues in the CDR3. Trimming pared 8 bases from V and 1 base from J, leaving 7 bases between. Germline V CDR1 and CDR2: MNHNS, SASEGT. Patient tissue came from resections in Japan or China, 2014–2017. Two lung cancer pathologists independently confirmed each histologic diagnosis. Premalignant or tumor cells were enriched by macro-dissection after pathologic assessment.

Sequencing was done on a sample of FFPE lung adenocarcinoma in situ tissue. This chain connects TRBV6-1 to TRBJ2-3, with D perhaps matching TRBD2 (5 bases). The clonotype comes from a person aged 55-80 years with lung adenocarcinoma. CDR3: CASLRGTDTQYF. CDR3 sequence (DNA): TGTGCCAGCTTGCGGGGCACAGATACGCAGTATTTT.